Detailed here is one T cell receptor beta chain. What it recognizes is unknown. These data come from a study of vaccination effects on CD4 cells after COVID-19. Study-wide background: Within the ViraFEST assay, antigen-specific CD4+ T cells underwent expansion with viral peptide pools prior to sequencing.

Investigators separated out CD4+ T cells once around nine days of culture had passed. Vaccine recipients lacked prior SARS-CoV-2 infection and had negative nucleocapsid antibodies. The CDR3 runs to 16 residues. V was clipped by 7 bases and J by 0 bases, with 15 bases between them. Germline V lookup: CDR1 MDHEN, CDR2 SYDVKM. Method: immunoSEQ multiplex PCR; TCRdb's copy keeps in-frame clones and lacks some. This table holds more than 45,000 clones, roughly 80% found once. The origin of this receptor is a human donor who received a COVID-19 vaccine. The V call is TRBV28, the J call TRBJ2-2, with D possibly being TRBD2 (6 bases). The sample here was CD4+ T cells from PBMCs cultured without peptide, taken before COVID-19 vaccination. CDR3 in amino acids: CASTPGDSSNTGELFF. The DNA for the CDR3 is TGTGCCAGCACCCCCGGGGACTCTTCGAACACCGGGGAGCTGTTTTTT.